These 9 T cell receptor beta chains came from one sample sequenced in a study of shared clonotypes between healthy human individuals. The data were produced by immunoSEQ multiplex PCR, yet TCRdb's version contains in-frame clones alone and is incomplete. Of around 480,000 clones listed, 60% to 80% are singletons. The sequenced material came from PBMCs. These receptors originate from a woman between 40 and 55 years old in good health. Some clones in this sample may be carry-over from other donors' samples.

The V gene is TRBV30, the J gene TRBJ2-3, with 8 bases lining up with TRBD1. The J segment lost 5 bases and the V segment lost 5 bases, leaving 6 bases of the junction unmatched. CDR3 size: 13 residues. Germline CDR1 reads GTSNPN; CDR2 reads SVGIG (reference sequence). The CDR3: CAWLGQGGDTQYF. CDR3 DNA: TGTGCCTGGCTCGGACAGGGAGGAGATACGCAGTATTTT.

The CDR3 DNA reads TGTGCCTGCATCCATATGGAGACCCAGTACTTC. Translating it yields CACIHMETQYF. This chain links TRBV30 with TRBJ2-5, with unresolved D. The CDR3 is 11 residues long. V lost 6 bases and J 5 bases, leaving 10 bases between the germline ends. Germline CDR1 is GTSNPN and CDR2 is SVGIG (reference sequence).

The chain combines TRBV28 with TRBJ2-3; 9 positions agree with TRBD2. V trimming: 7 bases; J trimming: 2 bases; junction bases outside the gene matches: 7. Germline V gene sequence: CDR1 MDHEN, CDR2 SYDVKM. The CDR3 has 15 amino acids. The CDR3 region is CASTEAGGSTDTQYF. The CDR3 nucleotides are TGTGCCAGCACCGAAGCGGGAGGTTCCACAGATACGCAGTATTTT.

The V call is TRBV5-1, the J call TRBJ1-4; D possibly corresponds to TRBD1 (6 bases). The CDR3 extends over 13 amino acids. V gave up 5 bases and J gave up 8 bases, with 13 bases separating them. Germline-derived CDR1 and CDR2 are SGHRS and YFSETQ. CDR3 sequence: CASRNRTAEKLFF. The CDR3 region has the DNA TGCGCCAGCAGAAACCGGACAGCCGAAAAACTGTTTTTT.

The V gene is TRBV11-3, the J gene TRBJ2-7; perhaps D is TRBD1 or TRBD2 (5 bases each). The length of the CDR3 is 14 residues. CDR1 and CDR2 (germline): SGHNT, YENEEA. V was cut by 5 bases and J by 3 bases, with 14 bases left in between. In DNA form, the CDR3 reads TGTGCCAGCAGCAGGACCGGGACGGACTACGAGCAGTACTTC. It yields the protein CASSRTGTDYEQYF.

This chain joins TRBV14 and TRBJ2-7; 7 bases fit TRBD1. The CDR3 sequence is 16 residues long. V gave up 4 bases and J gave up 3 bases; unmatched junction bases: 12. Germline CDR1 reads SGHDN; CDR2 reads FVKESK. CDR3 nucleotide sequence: TGTGCCAGCAGCCCGGGACAGCGAAAAGGGGTCTACGAGCAGTACTTC. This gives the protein CASSPGQRKGVYEQYF.

CDR3 in DNA: TGTGCCAGCTCACCAGGGCTAGCGGGAGGCGAGCAGTACTTC. Protein: CASSPGLAGGEQYF. V usage is TRBV18 and J usage is TRBJ2-7; TRBD2 matches 11 bases. Per germline, CDR1 KGHSH and CDR2 LQKENI. J lost 6 bases, V lost 2 bases, and 3 bases had no gene match. The CDR3 is made up of 14 amino acids.

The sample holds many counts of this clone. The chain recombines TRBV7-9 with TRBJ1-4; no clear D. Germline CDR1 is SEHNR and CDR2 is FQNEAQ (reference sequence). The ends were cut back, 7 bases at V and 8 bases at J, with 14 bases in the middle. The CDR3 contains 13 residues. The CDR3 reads CASTPRAGEKLFF. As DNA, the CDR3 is TGTGCCAGCACCCCGCGGGCTGGGGAAAAACTGTTTTTT.

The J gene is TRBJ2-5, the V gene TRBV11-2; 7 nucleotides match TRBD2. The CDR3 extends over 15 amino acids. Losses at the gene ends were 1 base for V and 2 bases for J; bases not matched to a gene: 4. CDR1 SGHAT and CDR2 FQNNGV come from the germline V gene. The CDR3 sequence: CASSLGDYPQETQYF. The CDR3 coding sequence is TGTGCCAGCAGCTTAGGGGACTATCCACAAGAGACCCAGTACTTC.